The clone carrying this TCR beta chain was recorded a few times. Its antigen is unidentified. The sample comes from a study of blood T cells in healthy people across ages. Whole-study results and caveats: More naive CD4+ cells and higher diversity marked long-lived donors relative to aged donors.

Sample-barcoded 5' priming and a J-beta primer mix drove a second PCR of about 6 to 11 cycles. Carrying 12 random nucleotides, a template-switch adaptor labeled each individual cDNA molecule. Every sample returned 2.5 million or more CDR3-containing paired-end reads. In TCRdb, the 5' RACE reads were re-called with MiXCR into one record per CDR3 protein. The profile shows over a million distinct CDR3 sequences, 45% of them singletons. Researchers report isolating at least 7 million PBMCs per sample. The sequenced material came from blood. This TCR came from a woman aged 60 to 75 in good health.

The CDR3 DNA reads as TGCAGTGGTTCACCGGGACAGGACACAGATACGCAGTATTTT. Its translation: CSGSPGQDTDTQYF. The chain is built from TRBV20-1 and TRBJ2-3, with 8 bases aligning to TRBD1. The V gene's germline CDR1 is DFQATT and CDR2 SNEGSKA (reference sequence). The CDR3 loop spans 14 amino acids. The V gene end was trimmed by 7 bases and the J gene end by 2 bases; junction bases not matched to a gene: 8.